These T cell receptor beta chains were read from a single sample in a study of CD8+CD57+ T cells in acquired aplastic anemia. TCRdb re-derived calls from the reads in MiXCR, one entry per CDR3 protein. This sample has 150,000 to 200,000 distinct CDR3 sequences, with just under 65% found just once. Sequenced input: sorted CD4+, CD8+, or CD8+CD57+ T cells (not recorded which) from PBMCs. The receptor set was obtained from a human donor in good health. The CDR3 runs from the conserved cysteine through the conserved F or W.

J gene: TRBJ2-7
V gene: TRBV29-1
CDR3 protein: CSVIGPGEQYF

J gene: TRBJ1-5
V gene: TRBV19
CDR3 protein: CASSGRTVNQPQHF

J gene: TRBJ2-5
V gene: TRBV5-1
CDR3 protein: CASSSRQGAWLETQYF

J gene: TRBJ1-2
V gene: TRBV29-1
CDR3 protein: CSVGTGVGYTF

J gene: TRBJ2-1
V gene: TRBV30
CDR3 protein: CAGASGGEQFF

J gene: TRBJ2-5
V gene: TRBV2
CDR3 protein: CASSGLAGGETQYF

J gene: TRBJ2-1
V gene: TRBV24-1
CDR3 protein: CATSMVGPSSYNEQFF

J gene: TRBJ2-7
V gene: TRBV6-5
CDR3 protein: CAVWDRYYEQYF

J gene: TRBJ1-1
V gene: TRBV20-1
CDR3 protein: CSSRGNTEAFF

J gene: TRBJ2-7
V gene: TRBV6-6
CDR3 protein: CASSYRPLRTSYEQYF

J gene: TRBJ1-2
V gene: TRBV29-1
CDR3 protein: CSAQGKDYGYTF

J gene: TRBJ1-3
V gene: TRBV20-1
CDR3 protein: CSAEERGGTSGNTIYF

J gene: TRBJ1-2
V gene: TRBV29-1
CDR3 protein: CSVERTGDPYGYTF

J gene: TRBJ2-1
V gene: TRBV5-6
CDR3 protein: CASRSGTGTYNEQFF

J gene: TRBJ2-1
V gene: TRBV2
CDR3 protein: CASSEGQVYNEQFF

J gene: TRBJ1-6
V gene: TRBV5-4
CDR3 protein: CASSWDREISPLHF

J gene: TRBJ1-1
V gene: TRBV5-4
CDR3 protein: CASSQQGLNTEALF

J gene: TRBJ2-5
V gene: TRBV7-9
CDR3 protein: CASSQGTAGETQYF

J gene: TRBJ2-1
V gene: TRBV7-2
CDR3 protein: CASSLVSGTSAEQFF

J gene: TRBJ1-5
V gene: TRBV12-3/TRBV12-4
CDR3 protein: CASSLDPPGVWQPQHF

J gene: TRBJ1-2
V gene: TRBV30
CDR3 protein: CAWSVTGTYGYTF

J gene: TRBJ2-1
V gene: TRBV24-1
CDR3 protein: CATSDLTRGEQFF

J gene: TRBJ2-5
V gene: TRBV24-1
CDR3 protein: CATSDASGGGGETQYF

J gene: TRBJ2-6
V gene: TRBV11-2
CDR3 protein: CASSPMRDREEWANVLTF

J gene: TRBJ1-2
V gene: TRBV7-9
CDR3 protein: CASSLGVAGFYGYTF

J gene: TRBJ1-1
V gene: TRBV6-5
CDR3 protein: CASRSGTGNTEAFF

J gene: TRBJ1-1
V gene: TRBV10-3
CDR3 protein: CAISEKGQGYTEAFF

J gene: TRBJ2-1
V gene: TRBV7-9
CDR3 protein: CASSLGETPYNEQFF

J gene: TRBJ2-7
V gene: TRBV7-7
CDR3 protein: CASSQSPPRIGYEQYF

J gene: TRBJ1-1
V gene: TRBV15
CDR3 protein: CATSRDLGHNEAFF

J gene: TRBJ2-3
V gene: TRBV2
CDR3 protein: CASRKDSSTDTQYF

J gene: TRBJ2-7
V gene: TRBV7-8
CDR3 protein: CASSLQRTDPYEQYF

J gene: TRBJ2-1
V gene: TRBV24-1
CDR3 protein: CATSDRDSSYNEQFF

J gene: TRBJ2-5
V gene: TRBV20-1
CDR3 protein: CSAARTGLETQYF

J gene: TRBJ2-7
V gene: TRBV2
CDR3 protein: CASSLFSGASYEQYF

J gene: TRBJ2-5
V gene: TRBV7-9
CDR3 protein: CASSLDSGRHWETQYF

J gene: TRBJ1-1
V gene: TRBV10-3
CDR3 protein: CAISGTVTEAFF

J gene: TRBJ1-6
V gene: TRBV2
CDR3 protein: CASSELAGQGNSPLHF

J gene: TRBJ2-1
V gene: TRBV20-1
CDR3 protein: CSGSGGRGGEQFF

J gene: TRBJ2-1
V gene: TRBV20-1
CDR3 protein: CSTRSGRKGSYNEQFF

J gene: TRBJ2-3
V gene: TRBV7-9
CDR3 protein: CASSGKTSPWRTDTQYF

J gene: TRBJ1-5
V gene: TRBV4-1
CDR3 protein: CASAAADEGHQPQHF

J gene: TRBJ2-3
V gene: TRBV24-1
CDR3 protein: CATSDTRQSRFGTQYF

J gene: TRBJ2-1
V gene: TRBV20-1
CDR3 protein: CSAEHGGTSGPNEQFF

J gene: TRBJ2-1
V gene: TRBV20-1
CDR3 protein: CSAPARGATYNEQFF

J gene: TRBJ1-2
V gene: TRBV9
CDR3 protein: CASSPLGSYGYTF

J gene: TRBJ1-1
V gene: TRBV5-1
CDR3 protein: CASSYGQGNTAAFF

J gene: TRBJ1-5
V gene: TRBV7-8
CDR3 protein: CASSFSYRPSNQPQHF